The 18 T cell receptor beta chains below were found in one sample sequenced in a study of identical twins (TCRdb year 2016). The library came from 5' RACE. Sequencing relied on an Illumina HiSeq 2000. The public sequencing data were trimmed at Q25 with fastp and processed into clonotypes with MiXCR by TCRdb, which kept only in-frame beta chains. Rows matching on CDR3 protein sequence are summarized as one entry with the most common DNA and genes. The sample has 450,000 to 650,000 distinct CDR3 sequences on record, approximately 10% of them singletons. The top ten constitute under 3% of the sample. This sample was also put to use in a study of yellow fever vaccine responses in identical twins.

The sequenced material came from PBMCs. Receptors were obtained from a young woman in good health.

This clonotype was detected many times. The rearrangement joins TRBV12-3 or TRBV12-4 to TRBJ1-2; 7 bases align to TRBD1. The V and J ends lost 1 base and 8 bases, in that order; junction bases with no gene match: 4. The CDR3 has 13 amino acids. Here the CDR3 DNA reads TGTGCCAGCAGTTTAGGACAGGGACTCGGCTACACCTTC. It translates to CASSLGQGLGYTF.

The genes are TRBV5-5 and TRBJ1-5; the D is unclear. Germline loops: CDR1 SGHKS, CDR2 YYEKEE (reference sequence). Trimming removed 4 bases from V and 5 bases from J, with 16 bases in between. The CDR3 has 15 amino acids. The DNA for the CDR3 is TGTGCCAGCAGCCCTGGGATGCAGTGCTATCAGCCCCAGCATTTT. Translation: CASSPGMQCYQPQHF.

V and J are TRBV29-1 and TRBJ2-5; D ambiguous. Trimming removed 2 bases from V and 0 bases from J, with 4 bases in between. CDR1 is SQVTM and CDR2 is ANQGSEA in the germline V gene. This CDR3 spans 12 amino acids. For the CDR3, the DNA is TGCAGCGTTGAATACAACCAAGAGACCCAGTACTTC. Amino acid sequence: CSVEYNQETQYF.

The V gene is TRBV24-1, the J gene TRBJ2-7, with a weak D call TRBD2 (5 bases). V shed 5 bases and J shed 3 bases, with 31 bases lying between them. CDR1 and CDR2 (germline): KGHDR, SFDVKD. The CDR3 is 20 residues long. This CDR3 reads CATSGSFLTDVPNRDYEQYF. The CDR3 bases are TGTGCCACCAGTGGTTCGTTTCTCACTGACGTCCCAAATCGGGACTACGAGCAGTACTTC.

The CDR3 nucleotides are TGTGCCAGCAGTTTATTATTGGTGACCGGGGAGCTGTTTTTT. Amino acids: CASSLLLVTGELFF. V gene TRBV6-2 or TRBV6-3 combines with J gene TRBJ2-2; D gene uncertain. V gave up 4 bases and J gave up 5 bases, with 11 bases separating them. Germline lookup yields CDR1 MNHEY and CDR2 SVGEGT. The CDR3 covers 14 residues.

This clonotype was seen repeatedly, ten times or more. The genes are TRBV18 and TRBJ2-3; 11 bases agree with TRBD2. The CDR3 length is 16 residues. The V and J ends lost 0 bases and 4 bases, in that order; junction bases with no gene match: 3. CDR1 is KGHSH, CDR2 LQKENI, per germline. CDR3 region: CASSPPPSGGPDTQYF. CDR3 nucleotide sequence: TGTGCCAGCTCACCACCGCCTAGCGGGGGGCCAGATACGCAGTATTTT.

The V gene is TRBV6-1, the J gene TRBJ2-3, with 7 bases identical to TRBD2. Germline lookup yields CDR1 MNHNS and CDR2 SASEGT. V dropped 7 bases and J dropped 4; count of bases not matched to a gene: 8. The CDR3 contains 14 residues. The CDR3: CASTAGAGSDTQYF. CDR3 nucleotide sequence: TGTGCCAGCACGGCGGGAGCGGGCTCAGATACGCAGTATTTT.

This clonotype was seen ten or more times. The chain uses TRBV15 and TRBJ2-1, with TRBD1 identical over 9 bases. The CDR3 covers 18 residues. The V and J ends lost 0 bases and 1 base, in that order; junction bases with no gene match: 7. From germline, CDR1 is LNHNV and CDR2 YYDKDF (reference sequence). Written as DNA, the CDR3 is TGTGCCACCAGCAGAGAACAGGGGGCTCGACGGTCCTACAATGAGCAGTTCTTC. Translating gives CATSREQGARRSYNEQFF.

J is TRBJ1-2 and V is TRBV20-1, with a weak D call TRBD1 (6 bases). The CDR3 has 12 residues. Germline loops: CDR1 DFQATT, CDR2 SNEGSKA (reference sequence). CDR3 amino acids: CSLRGGSYGYTF. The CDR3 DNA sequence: TGCTCCCTTAGGGGGGGGTCCTATGGCTACACCTTC.

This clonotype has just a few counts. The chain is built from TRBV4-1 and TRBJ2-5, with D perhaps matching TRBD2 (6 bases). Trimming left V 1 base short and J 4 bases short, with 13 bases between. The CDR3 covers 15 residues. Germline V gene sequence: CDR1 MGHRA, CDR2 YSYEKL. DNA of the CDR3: TGCGCCAGCAGCCAAGGGGACTCAGAAGCAGAGACCCAGTACTTC. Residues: CASSQGDSEAETQYF.

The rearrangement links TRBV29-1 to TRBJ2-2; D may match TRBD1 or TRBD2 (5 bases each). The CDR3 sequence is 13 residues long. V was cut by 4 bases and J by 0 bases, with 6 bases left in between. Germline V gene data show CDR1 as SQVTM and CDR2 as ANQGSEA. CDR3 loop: CSVAGPNTGELFF. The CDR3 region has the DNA TGCAGCGTTGCGGGGCCGAACACCGGGGAGCTGTTTTTT.

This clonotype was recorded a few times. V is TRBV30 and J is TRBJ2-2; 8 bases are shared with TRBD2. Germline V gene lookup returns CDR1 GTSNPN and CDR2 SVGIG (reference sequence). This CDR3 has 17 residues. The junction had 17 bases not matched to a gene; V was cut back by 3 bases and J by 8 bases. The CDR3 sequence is CAWRLDSGIGSEGELFF. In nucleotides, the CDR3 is TGTGCCTGGAGGCTAGATAGCGGGATCGGGTCCGAGGGGGAGCTGTTTTTT.

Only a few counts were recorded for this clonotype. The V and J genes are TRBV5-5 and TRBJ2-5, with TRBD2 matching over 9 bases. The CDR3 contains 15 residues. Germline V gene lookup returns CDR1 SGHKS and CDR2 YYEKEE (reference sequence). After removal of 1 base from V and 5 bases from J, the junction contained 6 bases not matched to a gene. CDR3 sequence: CASSLLAGDVETQYF. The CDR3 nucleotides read TGTGCCAGCAGCTTGTTAGCGGGGGACGTGGAGACCCAGTACTTC.

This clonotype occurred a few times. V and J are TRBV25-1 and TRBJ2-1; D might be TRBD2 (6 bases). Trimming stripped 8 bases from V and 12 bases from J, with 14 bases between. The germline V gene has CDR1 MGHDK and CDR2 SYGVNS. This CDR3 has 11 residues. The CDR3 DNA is TGTGCCAGCGGAGGGAGCCAGGGGCAGTTCTTC. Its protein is CASGGSQGQFF.

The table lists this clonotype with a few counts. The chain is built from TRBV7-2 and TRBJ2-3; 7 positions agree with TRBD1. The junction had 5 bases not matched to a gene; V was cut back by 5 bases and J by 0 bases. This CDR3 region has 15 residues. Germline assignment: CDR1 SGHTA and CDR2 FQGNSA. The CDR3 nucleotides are TGTGCCAGCAGCAAACAGGGGATAAGCACAGATACGCAGTATTTT. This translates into CASSKQGISTDTQYF.

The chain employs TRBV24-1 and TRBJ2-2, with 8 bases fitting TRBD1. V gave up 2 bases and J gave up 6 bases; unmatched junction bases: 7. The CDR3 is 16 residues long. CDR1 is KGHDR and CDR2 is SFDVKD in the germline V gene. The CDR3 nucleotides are TGTGCCACCAGTGATTATGCGGGACAGGTATCCGGGGAGCTGTTTTTT. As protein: CATSDYAGQVSGELFF.

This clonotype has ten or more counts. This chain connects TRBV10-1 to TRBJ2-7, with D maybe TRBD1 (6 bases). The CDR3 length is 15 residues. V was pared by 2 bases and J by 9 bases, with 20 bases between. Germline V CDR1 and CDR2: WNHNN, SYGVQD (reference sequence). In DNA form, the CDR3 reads TGCGCCAGCAGTGAGCCGACAGGCCGCCTCTCCCGGCAGTACTTC. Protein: CASSEPTGRLSRQYF.

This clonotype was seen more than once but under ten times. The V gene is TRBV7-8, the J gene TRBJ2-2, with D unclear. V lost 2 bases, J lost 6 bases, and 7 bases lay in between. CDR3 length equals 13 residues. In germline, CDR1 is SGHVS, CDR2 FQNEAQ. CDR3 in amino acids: CASSLIGAGELFF. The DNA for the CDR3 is TGTGCCAGCAGCTTAATTGGGGCCGGGGAGCTGTTTTTT.